The 26 T cell receptor beta chains presented below share a single source sample, sequenced in a study of radiation and T cells in renal cell carcinoma. Here immunoSEQ multiplex PCR was the method, and the copy in TCRdb shows in-frame clones only, minus some. Among some 150,000 clones listed, approximately 91% were seen once. Time point in this sample: baseline pretreatment blood. Regarding treatment: 15 Gy SBRT to primary tumor, nephrectomy 4 weeks later. The source material was blood, sampled from a patient whose treatment included radiotherapy and nephrectomy. The receptors here all came from a woman aged 50 to 60 with renal cell carcinoma.

The chain carries TRBV6-5 and TRBJ2-3; 9 bases line up with TRBD2. This CDR3 contains 16 residues. Trimming removed 2 bases from V and 0 bases from J; junction bases left unmatched: 3. The germline V gene encodes CDR1 MNHEY and CDR2 SVGAGI. CDR3 nucleotides: TGTGCCAGCAGTTACGGCGCGGGGGGGAGCACAGATACGCAGTATTTT. Its translation is CASSYGAGGSTDTQYF.

CDR3 coding DNA: TGTGCCAGCAGCTCGACGGAAACTGGGGAGCTGTTTTTT. It yields the protein CASSSTETGELFF. The V call is TRBV7-9, the J call TRBJ2-2; unclear D gene. The V gene lost 4 bases and the J gene lost 8 bases, with 11 bases spanning the gap. Germline V lookup: CDR1 SEHNR, CDR2 FQNEAQ (reference sequence). There are 13 residues in the CDR3.

The chain has TRBV4-1 and TRBJ1-5; D unresolved. V lost 4 bases to trimming and J lost 5 bases, with 12 bases between them. Germline values: CDR1 MGHRA, CDR2 YSYEKL. This CDR3 has 14 residues. CDR3 loop: CASSRPGTDQPQHF. CDR3 in DNA: TGCGCCAGCAGCCGGCCGGGTACCGATCAGCCCCAGCATTTT.

CDR3 coding DNA: TGTGCCAGCAGCATAGACAGGGGAGGGTTCAATGAGCAGTTCTTC. This encodes CASSIDRGGFNEQFF. V and J are TRBV7-8 and TRBJ2-1; D is perhaps TRBD1 (8 bases). This CDR3 contains 15 residues. Germline CDR1 and CDR2: SGHVS and FQNEAQ. V lost 5 bases to trimming and J lost 6 bases, with 17 bases between them.

This chain joins TRBV5-6 and TRBJ1-1; D is perhaps TRBD1 (5 bases). Looked up from germline, CDR1 is SGHDT and CDR2 is YYEEEE. The CDR3 is 15 amino acids. V lost 9 bases and J 0 bases, leaving 18 bases between the germline ends. DNA for the CDR3: TGTGCCACCTCCGCCGGACACTCCTTGAACACTGAAGCTTTCTTT. This gives the protein CATSAGHSLNTEAFF. The full variable domain, with the rest looked up from reference TRBV5-6 and TRBJ1-1, is DAGVTQSPTHLIKTRGQQVTLRCSPKSGHDTVSWYQQALGQGPQFIFQYYEEEERQRGNFPDRFSGHQFPNYSSELNVNALLLGDSALYLCATSAGHSLNTEAFFGQGTRLTVV.

The rearrangement joins TRBV9 to TRBJ2-5, with TRBD2 matching over 7 bases. CDR1 SGDLS and CDR2 YYNGEE come from the germline V gene. J gave up 1 base and V 7 bases, and 10 bases lay outside the gene matches. CDR3 length equals 15 residues. The CDR3, as DNA: TGTGCCAGCGGCTCGGGAGCGGGGCCCCAAGAGACCCAGTACTTC. Translated: CASGSGAGPQETQYF.

V usage is TRBV19 and J usage is TRBJ2-7; TRBD1 or TRBD2 may be the D gene (5 bases each). Trimming left V 8 bases short and J 5 bases short, with 25 bases between. The CDR3 has 16 amino acids. Germline V gene data show CDR1 as LNHDA and CDR2 as SQIVND (reference sequence). CDR3 bases: TGTGCCAGTCCCTCGGGGCCTCTCGGGGTGGTACACGAGCAGTACTTC. Protein: CASPSGPLGVVHEQYF.

The CDR3 nucleotides read TGTGCCAGCAGAAGACAGGGCGGCAGTCAGCCCCAGCATTTT. Its translation: CASRRQGGSQPQHF. The chain couples TRBV6-5 to TRBJ1-5; 7 nucleotides match TRBD1. Germline V CDR1 and CDR2: MNHEY, SVGAGI. The trim removed 6 bases at V and 6 bases at J, leaving 8 bases unmatched. This CDR3 is 14 amino acids long.

The chain carries TRBV11-2 and TRBJ1-2, with 9 bases aligning to TRBD1. V shed 5 bases, J shed 4 bases, and the junction held 8 bases outside the gene matches. This CDR3 is built from 15 residues. Germline CDR1 is SGHAT and CDR2 is FQNNGV. CDR3 sequence: CASSGTGLATYGYTF. CDR3 nucleotides: TGTGCCAGCAGCGGGACAGGGTTAGCGACCTATGGCTACACCTTC.

The chain uses TRBV7-2 and TRBJ2-2; D remains unclear. Germline V CDR1 and CDR2: SGHTA, FQGNSA. The CDR3 has 13 amino acids. Between the trimmed V and J ends, which lost 1 base and 6 bases, there was a span of 6 bases. DNA for the CDR3: TGTGCCAGCAGCTTAGGTGCTGCCGGGGAGCTGTTTTTT. It encodes CASSLGAAGELFF.

This chain joins TRBV12-5 and TRBJ2-1; D unresolved. Germline loops: CDR1 LGHNT, CDR2 FRNRAP. This CDR3 spans 11 amino acids. Trimming left V 6 bases short and J 7 bases short, with 7 bases between. The CDR3 DNA follows: TGTGCTAGTGGCCTGGTGAATGAGCAGTTCTTC. Translated, it gives CASGLVNEQFF.

This chain connects TRBV6-5 to TRBJ2-7; D might be TRBD1 (6 bases). Trimming took 5 bases from V and 5 from J, leaving 13 bases between them. This CDR3 comprises 13 residues. Germline V gene lookup returns CDR1 MNHEY and CDR2 SVGAGI. This CDR3 is CASSKQGTNEQYF. CDR3 coding DNA: TGTGCCAGCAGTAAGCAAGGGACAAACGAGCAGTACTTC.

V and J are TRBV2 and TRBJ2-1; D gene ambiguous. Looked up from germline, CDR1 is SNHLY and CDR2 is FYNNEI. The V end lost 6 bases, the J end lost 2 bases, and 8 bases lay between the germline ends. The CDR3 spans 13 residues. For the CDR3, the DNA is TGTGCCAGCAGGGAGCGTACCTACAATGAGCAGTTCTTC. Translating it yields CASRERTYNEQFF.

The chain recombines TRBV7-9 with TRBJ1-2; D unresolved. Per the germline V gene, CDR1 is SEHNR and CDR2 is FQNEAQ (reference sequence). The ends were cut back, 2 bases at V and 3 bases at J, with 10 bases in the middle. The CDR3 totals 14 residues. The DNA of the CDR3 is TGTGCCAGCAGCTTAATCGCCAGTGACTATGGCTACACCTTC. The encoded protein is CASSLIASDYGYTF.

For this clone: Other DNA sequences in this sample translate to the same CDR3. The CDR3 DNA follows: TGTGCCAGCAGCCCGGGGGGGGTGAACACTGAAGCTTTCTTT. As protein: CASSPGGVNTEAFF. V and J are TRBV7-2 and TRBJ1-1, with D perhaps TRBD1 (5 bases). CDR3 length: 14 amino acids. The ends were cut back, 5 bases at V and 0 bases at J, with 10 bases in the middle. Germline CDR1 reads SGHTA; CDR2 reads FQGNSA.

The genes are TRBV19 and TRBJ1-5, with TRBD1 matching 7 bases. This CDR3 is built from 13 residues. Unmatched junction bases numbered 6, after V lost 6 bases and J lost 7 bases. Germline values: CDR1 LNHDA, CDR2 SQIVND (reference sequence). Written as DNA, the CDR3 is TGTGCCAGTAGCCTACAGGGGCAACAGCCCCAGCATTTT. Its translation: CASSLQGQQPQHF.

The chain carries TRBV7-8 and TRBJ2-1; a possible D gene is TRBD2 (6 bases). V shed 2 bases and J shed 6 bases, with 14 bases lying between them. Germline-derived CDR1 and CDR2 are SGHVS and FQNEAQ. The CDR3 covers 15 residues. CDR3 bases: TGTGCCAGCAGCTTATTCTTACCAGCGGGCAATGAGCAGTTCTTC. This sequence encodes CASSLFLPAGNEQFF.

A few counts support this clone. The chain has TRBV6-1 and TRBJ2-5; no reliable D call. CDR1 MNHNS and CDR2 SASEGT come from the germline V gene. V lost 3 bases and J 0 bases, leaving 11 bases between the germline ends. This CDR3 spans 15 amino acids. This CDR3 reads CASSERGPYQETQYF. The CDR3 region has the DNA TGTGCCAGCAGTGAGAGAGGACCGTACCAAGAGACCCAGTACTTC.

This sequence joins TRBV5-6 and TRBJ1-1; 7 nucleotides agree with TRBD1. J gave up 1 base and V 2 bases, and 5 bases lay outside the gene matches. Germline lookup yields CDR1 SGHDT and CDR2 YYEEEE. The CDR3 is made up of 15 amino acids. CDR3 sequence reads: CASSLDRTGNTEAFF. CDR3 DNA sequence: TGTGCCAGCAGCTTAGATCGGACAGGGAACACTGAAGCTTTCTTT.

This rearrangement joins TRBV18 to TRBJ2-2, with 10 bases fitting TRBD1. Germline V gene sequence: CDR1 KGHSH, CDR2 LQKENI. The CDR3 totals 16 residues. Germline trimming cut 4 bases from V and 4 bases from J; bases unmatched to any gene: 6. CDR3 in DNA: TGTGCCAGCTCACGTGGACAGGGGGAGGTCACCGGGGAGCTGTTTTTT. This translates into CASSRGQGEVTGELFF.

The J gene is TRBJ1-1, the V gene TRBV18; D perhaps matches TRBD1 (5 bases). This CDR3 spans 14 amino acids. V lost 0 bases, J lost 11 bases, and 16 bases lay in between. Germline V gene data show CDR1 as KGHSH and CDR2 as LQKENI. Here the CDR3 reads CASSPPRDMVRAFF. The CDR3, as DNA: TGTGCCAGCTCACCACCCAGGGATATGGTGAGGGCTTTCTTT.

The chain recombines TRBV5-6 with TRBJ1-2; D is unresolved. Trimming removed 0 bases from V and 12 bases from J, with 12 bases in between. The CDR3 sequence is 12 residues long. Germline V gene sequence: CDR1 SGHDT, CDR2 YYEEEE. For the CDR3, the DNA is TGTGCCAGCAGCTTGGCTGCTCGGGAAGACACCTTC. Protein sequence: CASSLAAREDTF.

This clone was picked up one time. The chain links TRBV9 to TRBJ1-1, with D unresolved. Trimming removed 4 bases from V and 1 base from J, with 11 bases in between. Per germline, CDR1 SGDLS and CDR2 YYNGEE. The CDR3 length is 14 residues. The CDR3 is CASSSSWRNTEAFF. In nucleotides, the CDR3 is TGTGCCAGCAGCTCCTCTTGGAGGAACACTGAAGCTTTCTTT.

The chain employs TRBV9 and TRBJ2-1; D is unclear. Trimming stripped 0 bases from V and 4 bases from J, with 11 bases between. Germline CDR1 SGDLS, CDR2 YYNGEE. The CDR3 sequence is 15 residues long. CDR3 amino acids: CASSVGDGSYNEQFF. The CDR3 DNA reads TGTGCCAGCAGCGTAGGTGACGGGTCATACAATGAGCAGTTCTTC.

The CDR3 DNA reads TGTGCCAGCAGTGTGGGTCCTAATGAAAAACTGTTTTTT. Translating it yields CASSVGPNEKLFF. The chain links TRBV2 to TRBJ1-4; D gene unclear. CDR1 and CDR2 (germline): SNHLY, FYNNEI. Trimming left V 4 bases short and J 3 bases short, with 6 bases between. The CDR3 covers 13 residues.

The chain recombines TRBV15 with TRBJ2-7, with D unresolved. Per the germline V gene, CDR1 is LNHNV and CDR2 is YYDKDF (reference sequence). This CDR3 has 14 residues. The V end lost 3 bases, the J end lost 0 bases, and 9 bases lay between the germline ends. CDR3 coding DNA: TGTGCCACCAGCAGCCCAAGTGGCTCCTACGAGCAGTACTTC. Encoded protein: CATSSPSGSYEQYF.